The text below deals with one T cell receptor (beta chain). Its antigen remains unidentified. The sample holds no much larger clone one base away, and base qualities are not on file. The sample belongs to a study of CD8 T cells in Susac syndrome (dated by TCRdb to between 2017 and 2020). Regarding the study in general: Whether CD8+ T cell activation and differentiation in Susac syndrome was antigen driven was tested using repertoire sequencing. CD8+ T cell repertoire clonality was compared between 11 to 12 healthy donors, some 14 Susac syndrome patients and 15 or so multiple sclerosis patients. Results and caveats for the whole study, not just this receptor: The study acknowledged that relatively few individuals were included in the TCR sequencing and HLA analysis.

Peripheral blood CD8+ and CD4+ T cells from healthy donors, Susac syndrome patients and multiple sclerosis patients were profiled using high-throughput TCR beta sequencing. The multiple sclerosis controls were treatment-naive patients who had stable or active relapsing-remitting disease and met the revised McDonald criteria. Bulk CD8+ and CD4+ T cells were purified by magnetic negative isolation, while CD8+ TEMRA cells were enriched using FACS. Blood was collected in EDTA tubes and processed within 24 hours, with PBMCs isolated through density gradient centrifugation. PBMCs intended for TCR sequencing were frozen in liquid nitrogen and were later thawed in a 37 degrees C water bath. Purity of sorted or isolated CD4+, CD8+ and CD8+ TEMRA cells was at least 90%. At the junction V is shortened by 6 bases and J by 3 bases; bases outside the gene matches: 6. From its cysteine to its phenylalanine, the CDR3 spans 14 amino acids. Only the CDR3 DNA stays, 42 bases, in frame from base 1.

RNA was extracted using the RNeasy kit, and roughly 0.5 to 1 ug of the RNA was reverse transcribed with random hexamers. The immunoSEQ multiplex PCR assay, which covers 54 Vbeta and 13 Jbeta segments, was used to amplify TCR beta CDR3 regions. To correct PCR amplification bias, a synthetic template baseline was used for both primer optimization and computational correction. On the authors' methods: Reads were annotated to V, D and J genes according to IMGT and were analyzed with immunoSEQ Analyzer, with only productive sequences retained. Clonality was calculated as one minus the Shannon entropy normalized by log2 of the number of productive unique sequences. For each patient and control, public and private clones were evaluated among the 100 most prevalent clones. A clone was defined as Susac-specific if it was absent from the healthy and MS cohorts, from about a thousand published viral clones and from other ImmuneACCESS disease sequences. TCRdb took the public reads, trimmed them with fastp at Q25, ran MiXCR for clone calling and kept in-frame beta chains. Duplicate CDR3 protein sequences are folded into a single record with the most common DNA and genes. What appears here as the V and J calls and clone size reflects TCRdb's work, not the paper's. The sample table records 200,000 or so distinct CDR3 sequences; 92% of these occur just once. The ten largest clones take up over 0.1% of the sample.

The V gene is TRBV12-3 or TRBV12-4 and the J gene is TRBJ1-2; TRBD1 lines up with 8 middle nucleotides. The TCR was taken from a human donor with multiple sclerosis. The specimen sequenced was CD8+ T cells from PBMCs. The CDR3 reads as follows: CASRSTGGDYGYTF. The DNA reads TGTGCCAGCAGATCTACAGGGGGGGACTATGGCTACACCTTC.